The rows below give T cell receptor beta chains drawn from one sample of a study of beta chain features in type 1 diabetes. Using immunoSEQ multiplex PCR, the repertoire was profiled, and TCRdb retains in-frame clones only, with some absent. Found here are about 300,000 clones, roughly 8% of them singletons; the top ten hold 1%. The sample consisted of central memory CD4+ T cells from blood. These receptors were collected from a woman aged 18 to 35 in good health. CDR3s include the opening cysteine and the closing phenylalanine or tryptophan. A D gene is named only where the DNA matches it firmly. Size tells how often a clone was seen (once, few, many) or the class of an expanded clone, and some rows leave it out.

V: TRBV28
size: NA
D: NA
J: TRBJ1-1
CDR3: CASSSHGTSGTEAFF
DNA: TGTGCCAGCAGTTCCCACGGGACTTCAGGAACTGAAGCTTTCTTT

V: TRBV5-1
size: NA
D: NA
J: TRBJ1-1
CDR3: CASREGDWNTEAFF
DNA: TGCGCCAGCAGGGAGGGGGATTGGAACACTGAAGCTTTCTTT

V: TRBV28
size: NA
D: NA
J: TRBJ2-1
CDR3: CASYRGRGNNEQFF
DNA: TGTGCCAGCTACCGGGGACGCGGGAACAATGAGCAGTTCTTC

V: TRBV18
size: NA
D: NA
J: TRBJ1-5
CDR3: CASSTQNQPQHF
DNA: TGTGCCAGTTCGACACAGAATCAGCCCCAGCATTTT

V: TRBV18
size: NA
D: NA
J: TRBJ1-5
CDR3: CASSPQANSNQPQHF
DNA: TGTGCCAGCTCACCACAGGCGAATAGCAATCAGCCCCAGCATTTT

V: TRBV5-6
size: few
D: NA
J: TRBJ2-5
CDR3: CASSFSEETQYF
DNA: TGTGCCAGCAGCTTTTCAGAGGAGACCCAGTACTTC

V: TRBV7-9
size: many
D: TRBD2
J: TRBJ2-7
CDR3: CASSLAGEGHEQYF
DNA: TGTGCCAGCAGCCTAGCGGGGGAGGGTCACGAGCAGTACTTC

V: TRBV10-3
size: NA
D: NA
J: TRBJ1-5
CDR3: CAISAGGEGNQPQHF
DNA: TGTGCCATCAGTGCAGGTGGGGAGGGGAATCAGCCCCAGCATTTT

V: TRBV6-5
size: NA
D: NA
J: TRBJ1-5
CDR3: CASRELRGPIQPQHF
DNA: TGTGCCAGCAGGGAGCTGAGAGGGCCTATACAGCCCCAGCATTTT

V: TRBV7-2
size: many
D: NA
J: TRBJ1-2
CDR3: CASSRKGYGYTF
DNA: TGTGCCAGCAGCCGGAAAGGCTATGGCTACACCTTC

V: TRBV6-5
size: NA
D: NA
J: TRBJ1-6
CDR3: CASSYQGTSPLHF
DNA: TGTGCCAGCAGTTACCAGGGAACTTCACCCCTCCACTTT

V: TRBV19
size: few
D: TRBD1
J: TRBJ2-5
CDR3: CASSMDRGPWTQYF
DNA: TGTGCCAGTAGTATGGACAGGGGTCCGTGGACCCAGTACTTC

V: TRBV30
size: NA
D: NA
J: TRBJ2-7
CDR3: CAWSVRAPYEQYF
DNA: TGTGCCTGGAGTGTAAGGGCCCCCTACGAGCAGTACTTC

V: TRBV7-9
size: many
D: NA
J: TRBJ2-1
CDR3: CASSLDTQVNEQFF
DNA: TGTGCCAGCAGCTTAGATACCCAGGTCAATGAGCAGTTCTTC

V: TRBV5-1
size: many
D: NA
J: TRBJ1-1
CDR3: CASSLESGWTEAFF
DNA: TGCGCCAGCAGCTTGGAATCGGGGTGGACTGAAGCTTTCTTT

V: TRBV9
size: NA
D: NA
J: TRBJ2-2
CDR3: CASSVGQVIGTGELFF
DNA: TGTGCCAGCAGCGTAGGCCAGGTAATCGGCACCGGGGAGCTGTTTTTT

V: TRBV9
size: NA
D: NA
J: TRBJ1-5
CDR3: CASSVRFRGWGNQPQHF
DNA: TGTGCCAGCAGCGTGAGGTTCAGGGGATGGGGCAATCAGCCCCAGCATTTT

V: TRBV2
size: NA
D: TRBD1
J: TRBJ2-2
CDR3: CASSAYRGSGELFF
DNA: TGTGCCAGCAGTGCTTACAGGGGGTCCGGGGAGCTGTTTTTT

V: TRBV6-5
size: NA
D: NA
J: TRBJ2-1
CDR3: CASSYRGGGLDEQFF
DNA: TGTGCCAGCAGCTATCGGGGCGGGGGCCTCGATGAGCAGTTCTTC

V: TRBV5-4
size: NA
D: NA
J: TRBJ2-1
CDR3: CASSLAPVWTENNEQFF
DNA: TGTGCCAGCAGCTTGGCCCCTGTCTGGACAGAAAACAATGAGCAGTTCTTC

V: TRBV7-2
size: NA
D: NA
J: TRBJ1-3
CDR3: CASSFVLGNGNTIYF
DNA: TGTGCCAGCAGCTTTGTTCTCGGGAATGGAAACACCATATATTTT

V: TRBV29-1
size: NA
D: NA
J: TRBJ1-2
CDR3: CSTQQGYYGYTF
DNA: TGCAGCACTCAACAGGGCTACTATGGCTACACCTTC

V: TRBV7-9
size: few
D: TRBD1
J: TRBJ1-1
CDR3: CASSLGAGGTEAFF
DNA: TGTGCCAGCAGCTTAGGGGCAGGGGGCACTGAAGCTTTCTTT

V: TRBV11-3
size: NA
D: NA
J: TRBJ1-5
CDR3: CASSLAVDQPQHF
DNA: TGTGCCAGCAGCTTAGCGGTAGATCAGCCCCAGCATTTT

V: TRBV1
size: few
D: NA
J: TRBJ1-1
CDR3: CTSSQDRGREGTEAFF
DNA: TGCACCAGCAGCCAAGACCGGGGGCGCGAGGGCACTGAAGCTTTCTTT

V: TRBV5-1
size: NA
D: TRBD1
J: TRBJ1-6
CDR3: CASSLETGVSPLHF
DNA: TGCGCCAGCAGCTTGGAGACAGGGGTTTCACCCCTCCACTTT

V: TRBV7-9
size: NA
D: NA
J: TRBJ2-2
CDR3: CASSHLRIPGELFF
DNA: TGTGCCAGCAGCCACCTCAGGATCCCCGGGGAGCTGTTTTTT

V: TRBV7-8
size: NA
D: TRBD1
J: TRBJ1-6
CDR3: CASSLKRDRLNSPLHF
DNA: TGTGCCAGCAGCTTAAAGCGGGACAGACTTAATTCACCCCTCCACTTT

V: TRBV7-9
size: few
D: NA
J: TRBJ2-7
CDR3: CASTIGGESYEQYF
DNA: TGTGCCAGCACCATTGGCGGGGAATCCTACGAGCAGTACTTC

V: TRBV10-3
size: many
D: TRBD1
J: TRBJ2-7
CDR3: CAISEDRGPYEQYF
DNA: TGTGCCATCAGTGAGGACAGGGGCCCCTACGAGCAGTACTTC

V: TRBV2
size: NA
D: TRBD1
J: TRBJ2-3
CDR3: CASSFTGGRTDTQYF
DNA: TGTGCCAGCAGTTTTACAGGGGGCCGGACAGATACGCAGTATTTT

V: TRBV9
size: NA
D: NA
J: TRBJ2-3
CDR3: CASSASGLRADTQYF
DNA: TGTGCCAGCAGCGCCTCGGGACTCCGAGCAGATACGCAGTATTTT

V: TRBV6-5
size: few
D: TRBD1
J: TRBJ1-6
CDR3: CASRSGTGAHSPLHF
DNA: TGTGCCAGCAGAAGTGGGACAGGGGCACATTCACCCCTCCACTTT

V: TRBV7-2
size: NA
D: NA
J: TRBJ1-5
CDR3: CASSNRGDQPQHF
DNA: TGTGCCAGCAGCAATAGGGGGGATCAGCCCCAGCATTTT

V: TRBV5-1
size: few
D: TRBD1
J: TRBJ2-7
CDR3: CASSLAPTRDRGEQYF
DNA: TGCGCCAGCAGCTTGGCCCCGACCCGGGACAGGGGGGAGCAGTACTTC

V: TRBV6-6
size: NA
D: NA
J: TRBJ1-2
CDR3: CASSPGQNYGYTF
DNA: TGTGCCAGCAGTCCAGGACAGAACTATGGCTACACCTTC

V: TRBV19
size: NA
D: NA
J: TRBJ2-5
CDR3: CASSPGIQETQYF
DNA: TGTGCCAGTAGTCCTGGCATCCAAGAGACCCAGTACTTC

V: TRBV5-5
size: few
D: NA
J: TRBJ1-1
CDR3: CASSLLTVNTEAFF
DNA: TGTGCCAGCAGCTTGCTCACTGTGAACACTGAAGCTTTCTTT

V: TRBV5-1
size: few
D: NA
J: TRBJ2-2
CDR3: CASSNTSNTGELFF
DNA: TGCGCCAGCAGCAACACCTCGAACACCGGGGAGCTGTTTTTT

V: TRBV6-1
size: many
D: NA
J: TRBJ1-5
CDR3: CASRAKDILGPQHF
DNA: TGTGCCAGCAGGGCTAAGGACATCCTAGGGCCCCAGCATTTT

V: TRBV7-2
size: many
D: NA
J: TRBJ2-3
CDR3: CASSLTPTDTQYF
DNA: TGTGCCAGCAGCTTAACCCCCACAGATACGCAGTATTTT

V: TRBV5-1
size: NA
D: TRBD2
J: TRBJ2-3
CDR3: CASSIGLAGDVDTQYF
DNA: TGCGCCAGCAGCATAGGACTAGCGGGAGATGTAGATACGCAGTATTTT

V: TRBV6-5
size: few
D: TRBD1
J: TRBJ2-7
CDR3: CASSYRWTGDYEQYF
DNA: TGTGCCAGCAGTTATAGGTGGACAGGGGACTACGAGCAGTACTTC

V: TRBV14
size: few
D: NA
J: TRBJ2-1
CDR3: CASRPGAAGPYNEQFF
DNA: TGTGCCAGCAGGCCGGGGGCAGCGGGGCCCTACAATGAGCAGTTCTTC

V: TRBV9
size: few
D: TRBD2
J: TRBJ2-1
CDR3: CASSVVSGSNEQFF
DNA: TGTGCCAGCAGCGTAGTTAGCGGGAGCAATGAGCAGTTCTTC

V: TRBV29-1
size: few
D: NA
J: TRBJ2-3
CDR3: CSAVRSAGTDTQYF
DNA: TGCAGCGCTGTAAGGTCAGCGGGTACAGATACGCAGTATTTT

V: TRBV6-5
size: NA
D: NA
J: TRBJ2-4
CDR3: CASSYSAGSKNIQYF
DNA: TGTGCCAGCAGTTACTCGGCCGGGTCCAAAAACATTCAGTACTTC

V: TRBV7-9
size: NA
D: NA
J: TRBJ2-3
CDR3: CASSLGGIRTDTQYF
DNA: TGTGCCAGCAGCTTAGGCGGGATCCGCACAGATACGCAGTATTTT

V: TRBV7-3
size: NA
D: NA
J: TRBJ2-1
CDR3: CASSFGNEQFF
DNA: TGTGCCAGCAGCTTTGGAAATGAGCAGTTCTTC

V: TRBV29-1
size: few
D: NA
J: TRBJ1-2
CDR3: CSVDGTGGNLPHGYTF
DNA: TGCAGCGTTGACGGTACGGGTGGAAACCTACCCCATGGCTACACCTTC

V: TRBV10-2
size: NA
D: TRBD1
J: TRBJ1-5
CDR3: CASSRQGRNQPQHF
DNA: TGCGCCAGCTCACGACAGGGACGCAATCAGCCCCAGCATTTT

V: TRBV5-1
size: NA
D: NA
J: TRBJ1-2
CDR3: CASSSRTEGYTF
DNA: TGCGCCAGCAGCTCAAGAACGGAGGGCTACACCTTC

V: TRBV7-2
size: few
D: NA
J: TRBJ2-5
CDR3: CASSLDSGPSKAQYF
DNA: TGTGCCAGCAGCTTAGACTCGGGACCCTCGAAGGCCCAGTACTTC

V: TRBV4-1
size: many
D: NA
J: TRBJ1-3
CDR3: CASSQASGSFGNTIYF
DNA: TGCGCCAGCAGCCAAGCCAGCGGATCGTTTGGGAACACCATATATTTT

V: TRBV29-1
size: many
D: TRBD1
J: TRBJ2-1
CDR3: CSAGQGAGEQFF
DNA: TGCAGCGCTGGACAGGGGGCCGGAGAGCAGTTCTTC

V: TRBV7-3
size: many
D: NA
J: TRBJ2-3
CDR3: CASSSLGSDTQYF
DNA: TGTGCCAGCAGCTCGCTAGGATCAGATACGCAGTATTTT

V: TRBV11-3
size: few
D: NA
J: TRBJ2-2
CDR3: CASSFSGKTGELFF
DNA: TGTGCCAGCAGCTTCTCAGGGAAAACCGGGGAGCTGTTTTTT